This T cell receptor (beta chain) originates from a study of blood T cell repertoires in COVID-19. Study background: Material from acute and convalescent COVID-19 was sourced from the United States, Italy and Spain. The cDNA or gDNA used as material had been derived from T cells, B-cell-depleted T cells, or PBMCs.

It was during active infection that Seattle patients were enrolled and then longitudinally followed. Original processing notes: Reference gene primer amplification gave nucleated cell count estimates. The table came from immunoSEQ multiplex PCR; TCRdb's copy has only in-frame clones and leaves some out. V and J calls plus clone size are reproduced from that table; the DNA served to infer D and trimming. The data contain approximately 75,000 clones, less than 90% of them seen just once; the ten biggest clones take up 6% to 6.5%. CDR1 and CDR2 from the germline V gene are SGHRS and YFSETQ. The CDR3 is 15 amino acids. Trimming at V came to 0 bases and at J to 2 bases, leaving 0 bases not matched to a gene.

This sequence originates from a man aged 80 or over with COVID-19, enrolled during active disease. The chain uses TRBV5-1 and TRBJ2-5; TRBD2 aligns across 11 bases. The material sequenced was peripheral blood. This CDR3 is CASSLGLAGQETQYF. The DNA of the CDR3 is TGCGCCAGCAGCTTGGGACTAGCGGGACAAGAGACCCAGTACTTC.